This TCR beta chain was sequenced during a study of cytomegalovirus exposure and HLA in healthy donors. Regarding the study as a whole: Generally TCR sequences proved uncommon, though certain public TCRs appeared in numerous donors.

The CDR3 is 20 amino acids. Note on this clone: Antigen unknown.

This PCR relied on a set of 60 Vbeta primers and 13 Jbeta primers. Here immunoSEQ multiplex PCR was the method, and the copy in TCRdb shows in-frame clones only, minus some. The table has approximately 90,000 clones, about 74% seen once; the top ten hold roughly 3%. Sequences were obtained from PBMCs. The chain joins TRBV21-1 to TRBJ1-5. TRBV21-1 is noted as a pseudogene. The origin of this receptor is a man aged 40-50 years in good health and CMV-seronegative. In nucleotides, the CDR3 is TGTGCCAGCAGCCCAGGTTGGTACAGGCTCTCGGGGGATAGCAATCAGCCCCAGCATTTT. It translates to CASSPGWYRLSGDSNQPQHF.